The 4 T cell receptor beta chains listed next were all sequenced from one sample in a study of T cells after yellow fever vaccination. One entry per CDR3 protein, called by TCRdb with MiXCR from the 5' RACE reads. The sample contains approximately 22,000 distinct CDR3 sequences, roughly 5.6% of which appear only once. The material sequenced was PBMCs, either bulk or a sorted T-cell subset (CD4+, CD8+, memory, or dextramer-sorted; not recorded which), taken about 49 days after the first yellow fever vaccination. The receptors were sampled from a man between 18 and 29 years old who received the YFV17D yellow fever vaccine.

Ten or more counts support this clonotype. The gene calls are TRBV5-4 and TRBJ2-2, with 8 bases fitting TRBD1. The CDR3 contains 17 residues. Germline CDR1 SGHNT, CDR2 YYREEE (reference sequence). Trimming took 6 bases from V and 2 from J; bases not matched to a gene: 12. CDR3 bases: TGTGCCAGCACTGGCCCCGGGACAGGAAGTAACACCGGGGAGCTGTTTTTT. Its protein is CASTGPGTGSNTGELFF. Variable domain in full (rest from reference TRBV5-4 and TRBJ2-2): ETGVTQSPTHLIKTRGQQVTLRCSSQSGHNTVSWYQQALGQGPQFIFQYYREEENGRGNFPPRFSGLQFPNYSSELNVNALELDDSALYLCASTGPGTGSNTGELFFGEGSRLTVL.

This clonotype rates as medium-sized. The rearrangement links TRBV5-1 to TRBJ1-1, with a tentative D call TRBD1 (6 bases). This CDR3 is built from 14 residues. With 4 bases removed from V and 7 bases from J, the gap between germline ends came to 17 bases. Looked up from germline, CDR1 is SGHRS and CDR2 is YFSETQ. The chain's CDR3 is CASSRQQGWGEAFF. In DNA form, the CDR3 reads TGCGCCAGCAGCCGACAGCAGGGGTGGGGTGAAGCTTTCTTT.

There are many counts of this clonotype. The chain couples TRBV7-2 to TRBJ2-5, with 7 bases that match TRBD1. Looked up from germline, CDR1 is SGHTA and CDR2 is FQGNSA. V shed 1 base and J 5 bases; nucleotides not matched to a gene: 7. The CDR3 sequence is 15 residues long. DNA for the CDR3: TGTGCCAGCAGCTTAGGACAGGGCCCCTGGGAGACCCAGTACTTC. Protein product: CASSLGQGPWETQYF. The variable domain in full, with the rest retrieved from reference TRBV7-2 and TRBJ2-5, is GAGVSQSPSNKVTEKGKDVELRCDPISGHTALYWYRQSLGQGLEFLIYFQGNSAPDKSGLPSDRFSAERTGGSVSTLTIQRTQQEDSAVYLCASSLGQGPWETQYFGPGTRLLVL.

Details on this clonotype: A read error may explain this, as a much larger clone is one base away. The J gene is TRBJ2-5, the V gene TRBV7-3; 14 bases match TRBD2. Trimming took 5 bases from V and 5 from J; bases not matched to a gene: 10. Germline CDR1 and CDR2: SGHTA and FQGTGA. CDR3 length: 17 amino acids. Written as DNA, the CDR3 is TGTGCCAGCAGCCCCCGGACTAGCGGGGGGATGAGTGAGACCCAGTACTTC. Residues: CASSPRTSGGMSETQYF.